This note documents a single TCR beta chain sequence. This receptor's antigen is unknown. No much larger clone is present one base from it, and per-base qualities are unavailable. The sample belongs to a study of shared clonotypes between healthy human individuals (dated by TCRdb to the early 2020s). As for the study more broadly: The cohort included a few men and a couple of women between 18 and 49 years of age. For each donor, CD4 naive and CD4 memory were each given three plates, CD8 naive was given two plates, and CD8 memory was given one plate. Between about 0.94 and 10 billion PBMCs per donor were obtained by leukapheresis. The study deeply sequenced blood TCR repertoires of about 5 healthy adults to estimate repertoire size and the extent of clonotype sharing between individuals. To increase sequencing depth and limit assay-specific biases, different laboratories used diverse techniques to prepare libraries and sequence TCR repertoires.

The donors were healthy, HIV-negative adults with no recently reported acute infections or vaccinations. Every donor was a Caucasian adult residing in Nashville, Tennessee, USA. CD4+ T cells were enriched by magnetic negative selection; naive cells were then positively selected on CD45RA, and the negative fraction formed the memory subset. Blood was obtained by leukapheresis, after which PBMCs were separated by Ficoll-Histopaque density gradient centrifugation and cryopreserved in liquid nitrogen vapor phase. Analytical flow cytometry was used to check the purity and quantity of every magnetically sorted T cell population. Each sorted fraction had its genomic DNA isolated and then quantified by UV absorbance on a Nanodrop 2000c. Using the deep immunoSEQ assay, multiplex PCR amplified TCR CDR3 regions from genomic DNA. Extracted genomic DNA from each cell subset was spread evenly across all wells of several immunoSEQ 96-well plates, with each plate serving as a replicate. For sorted subsets, about 200 ng genomic DNA, equal to 30,000 to 35,000 T cell genomes, was loaded into each replicate PCR. Purified libraries were quantified with a Qubit 3.0 fluorometer, sized on a Bioanalyzer 2100, and re-quantified with the KAPA Library Quantification kit. A separate single-read 150-cycle Illumina NextSeq 550 flow cell was used to sequence each immunoSEQ 96-well plate. The published analysis was carried out like this. Because the immunoSEQ output held only junctional sequences and lacked quality scores, the filtering could not match the filtering applied to full-length reads. To assign V/J genes and CDR3, sequences were annotated using PyIR, a Python wrapper for IgBLAST v1.9, with IMGT germline references. Any read was removed if the V/J assignment was weak (E-value above 1e-6), the CDR3 was missing, or the read contained stop codons, out-of-frame junctions, or ambiguous translated residues. V3J clonotypes were defined by identical inferred V gene, J gene, and CDR3 amino acid sequence. Percentage overlap between repertoires was computed as shared unique clonotypes divided by the size of the smaller repertoire. Three approaches were used to assess repertoire richness: RTK rarefaction, the Chao1 estimator, and Recon v2.1 estimates of unobserved clonotypes. Generation probabilities for all TCRbeta clonotypes obtained by the gDNA method from several donors were computed using OLGA. TCRdb took this table from immuneACCESS and kept in-frame rearrangements with V and J called. Such tables lack part of the clones; where checked against another copy, unresolved V genes explain under half of the gap, and the rest is unexplained. The DNA was the basis for D and trimming; V, J and clone size are from that table. This sample gives 2 million to 2.5 million clones in total; about 90% of them show up just once. The ten top clones hold around 0.4% of the sample.

The investigation overall reported the following: Clonotypes shared by all four sorted-subset donors showed higher generation probabilities than non-shared clonotypes. The small number of donors limited the genetic and exposure-history diversity represented. Pairwise subsampling indicated that sequencing depth was expected to affect the degree of clonotype sharing among donors. Estimated clonotype richness was generally larger for naive than for memory subsets. Sampling was limited to blood, and TCR repertoires in tissue likely differ from TCR repertoires in blood. About 5% of naive CD4, 3% to 4% of naive CD8, 2.3% of memory CD4, and 0.4% of memory CD8 clonotypes were shared across several donors. Even with the large sequencing depth, rarefaction of the sorted-subset datasets indicated that sequencing was incomplete.

Trimming removed 5 bases from V and 13 bases from J, leaving 23 bases between the germline ends. The CDR3 has 14 amino acids, counting the end cysteine and phenylalanine. CDR3 DNA is the only sequence kept; it has 42 bases, read in frame from the first base. Reading the germline V gene gives CDR1 SGHVS and CDR2 FNYEAQ. Source material: naive CD4+ T cells from PBMCs. Explained via the paper, the cell subset or site label denotes: CD45RA+ positively selected. This clonotype was sampled from a man aged 18 to 29 in good health. Some clones in this sample may be carry-over from other donors' samples. The V and J segments used are TRBV7-6 and TRBJ2-5; the D region may be TRBD1 or TRBD2, each matching 5 bases equally. The CDR3 protein sequence reads: CASSPGTHLPVWYF. The nucleotide sequence reads TGTGCCAGCAGCCCCGGGACCCACCTCCCGGTGTGGTACTTC.